This TCR beta chain was sequenced for a study of blood T cell repertoires in COVID-19. Those enrolled, adults aged about 18 to 89 years, came from about two dozen US areas. Sequencing was performed with immunoSEQ multiplex PCR; in TCRdb, only in-frame clones are kept and a portion is missing. The repertoire consists of a few hundred thousand clones, with about 88% occurring once and the leading ten covering over 0.8%. Trimming removed 4 bases from V and 1 base from J, with 10 bases in between. The CDR3 loop spans 13 amino acids. Germline values: CDR1 GTSNPN, CDR2 SVGIG (reference sequence). Sequencing input: PBMCs or T cells enriched from blood (not recorded which). The sequence was obtained from a woman in her twenties or thirties who had recovered from COVID-19. The V call is TRBV30, the J call TRBJ1-1; D not resolved. This chain's CDR3 is CAWTMRSNTEAFF. The CDR3 DNA is TGTGCCTGGACGATGAGATCGAACACTGAAGCTTTCTTT.